Shown below are 16 T cell receptor beta chains from a single sample sequenced in a study of blood T cell repertoires in COVID-19. TCRdb's table, derived via immunoSEQ multiplex PCR, lists solely in-frame clones and lacks some. The table lists roughly 92,000 clones, roughly nine tenths of them singletons. Sequencing was performed on peripheral blood. These receptor sequences come from a man in his fifties with acute or convalescent COVID-19.

J is TRBJ2-3 and V is TRBV11-3; 9 bases line up with TRBD1. Germline CDR1 is SGHNT and CDR2 is YENEEA. V shed 3 bases and J 2 bases; nucleotides not matched to a gene: 3. This CDR3 spans 15 amino acids. CDR3 coding DNA: TGTGCCAGCAGCTTGGGGACAGGGTTCACAGATACGCAGTATTTT. This codes for CASSLGTGFTDTQYF.

The chain joins TRBV7-9 to TRBJ1-1; 12 nucleotides agree with TRBD1. Looked up from germline, CDR1 is SEHNR and CDR2 is FQNEAQ (reference sequence). After removal of 6 bases from V and 1 base from J, the junction contained 6 bases not matched to a gene. CDR3 length: 16 residues. CDR3 amino acids: CASRKGTGGRNTEAFF. As DNA, the CDR3 is TGTGCCAGCAGGAAGGGGACAGGGGGCCGGAACACTGAAGCTTTCTTT. Looking up the rest from reference TRBV7-9 and TRBJ1-1 gives the full variable domain: DTGVSQNPRHKITKRGQNVTFRCDPISEHNRLYWYRQTLGQGPEFLTYFQNEAQLEKSRLLSDRFSAERPKGSFSTLEIQRTEQGDSAMYLCASRKGTGGRNTEAFFGQGTRLTVV.

The chain recombines TRBV11-3 with TRBJ2-1, with D possibly TRBD2 on 6 matching bases. The CDR3 runs to 14 residues. V was pared by 5 bases and J by 8 bases, with 16 bases between. Germline-derived CDR1 and CDR2 are SGHNT and YENEEA. The CDR3 coding sequence is TGTGCCAGCAGCCTCCGACTAGATACCGATGAGCAGTTCTTC. Translation gives CASSLRLDTDEQFF.

The rearrangement uses TRBV7-8 and TRBJ2-3; perhaps TRBD1 as D (5 bases). Trimming removed 3 bases at V and 5 bases at J, with 12 bases between. This CDR3 contains 14 residues. Germline V gene data show CDR1 as SGHVS and CDR2 as FQNEAQ. This CDR3 is CASSLPGFGDTQYF. In DNA form, the CDR3 reads TGTGCCAGCAGCTTGCCAGGGTTCGGAGATACGCAGTATTTT.

This chain links TRBV7-2 with TRBJ2-7; 8 nucleotides agree with TRBD2. The germline V gene has CDR1 SGHTA and CDR2 FQGNSA. V lost 0 bases, J lost 5 bases, and 12 bases stayed unmatched. This CDR3 has 17 amino acids. This CDR3 reads CASSLATPGLGGDEQYF. CDR3 coding DNA: TGTGCCAGCAGCTTAGCCACTCCGGGACTAGGTGGGGACGAGCAGTACTTC. The full variable domain, with the rest looked up from reference TRBV7-2 and TRBJ2-7, is GAGVSQSPSNKVTEKGKDVELRCDPISGHTALYWYRQSLGQGLEFLIYFQGNSAPDKSGLPSDRFSAERTGGSVSTLTIQRTQQEDSAVYLCASSLATPGLGGDEQYFGPGTRLTVT.

The chain uses TRBV6-5 and TRBJ2-2; the match to TRBD1 covers 8 bases. V trimming: 4 bases; J trimming: 2 bases; junction bases outside the gene matches: 6. The CDR3 has 16 amino acids. Per germline, CDR1 MNHEY and CDR2 SVGAGI. CDR3 region: CASSWQGAFNTGELFF. The CDR3 DNA reads TGTGCCAGCAGTTGGCAGGGGGCGTTTAACACCGGGGAGCTGTTTTTT.

For the CDR3, the DNA is TGTGCCACCAGCAGAGATGTTGGGCTTTATGGCTACACCTTC. It translates to CATSRDVGLYGYTF. V gene TRBV15 combines with J gene TRBJ1-2, with D unclear. V lost 0 bases, J lost 5 bases, and 10 bases lay in between. Germline CDR1 and CDR2: LNHNV and YYDKDF (reference sequence). This CDR3 is 14 amino acids long.

The V and J genes are TRBV27 and TRBJ2-2; 15 nucleotides match TRBD2. V was clipped by 7 bases and J by 3 bases; unmatched bases: 9. Germline V gives CDR1 MNHEY, CDR2 SMNVEV (reference sequence). This CDR3 is built from 18 residues. CDR3: CASILRTSGRAHTGELFF. In DNA form, the CDR3 reads TGTGCCAGCATTCTCCGGACTAGCGGGAGGGCCCACACCGGGGAGCTGTTTTTT.

The chain recombines TRBV5-1 with TRBJ2-7, with 10 bases identical to TRBD1. CDR3 length: 16 amino acids. CDR1 and CDR2 from the germline V gene are SGHRS and YFSETQ. The trim removed 5 bases at V and 5 bases at J, leaving 13 bases unmatched. DNA for the CDR3: TGCGCCAGCAGTGTACAGGGGGACAGGGGAACGGACGAGCAGTACTTC. Translated, it gives CASSVQGDRGTDEQYF.

V usage is TRBV21-1 and J usage is TRBJ2-1; the table's D call, TRBD2, has no DNA check behind it. TRBV21-1 is annotated as a pseudogene. The CDR3 has 18 residues. The CDR3 protein is CASSKGDSGRRTYNEQFF. In DNA, the CDR3 is TGTGCCAGCAGCAAAGGGGATAGCGGGAGGAGGACCTACAATGAGCAGTTCTTC.

This chain joins TRBV14 and TRBJ2-2; maybe TRBD2 (5 bases). Per germline, CDR1 SGHDN and CDR2 FVKESK. V lost 0 bases, J lost 7 bases, and 15 bases lay in between. The CDR3 spans 16 residues. The CDR3 here is CASSQDLMRASGELFF. The CDR3 DNA follows: TGTGCCAGCAGCCAAGATCTAATGAGGGCCAGCGGGGAGCTGTTTTTT.

The chain couples TRBV4-1 to TRBJ2-7; TRBD1 aligns across 7 bases. V was clipped by 1 base and J by 2 bases; unmatched bases: 5. The CDR3 covers 15 residues. CDR1 MGHRA and CDR2 YSYEKL come from the germline V gene. CDR3 region: CASSQGGTVAYEQYF. The CDR3 nucleotides are TGCGCCAGCAGCCAAGGAGGGACAGTAGCCTACGAGCAGTACTTC.

This clone was seen just once. This chain links TRBV11-3 with TRBJ2-7; TRBD2 might be the D (5 bases). V dropped 2 bases and J dropped 5 bases, with 16 bases sitting between them. Per germline, CDR1 SGHNT and CDR2 YENEEA. This CDR3 has 15 amino acids. The CDR3 here is CASSLFSGSTNEQYF. The DNA of the CDR3 is TGTGCCAGCAGCTTATTTTCGGGGTCTACCAACGAGCAGTACTTC.

V usage is TRBV13 and J usage is TRBJ2-7, with D perhaps matching TRBD2 (5 bases). Trimming took 5 bases from V and 5 from J, leaving 16 bases between them. Germline V gene lookup returns CDR1 PRHDT and CDR2 FYEKMQ (reference sequence). There are 14 residues in the CDR3. Written as DNA, the CDR3 is TGTGCCAGCAGCCCCGGGGAAACCGCCCACGAGCAGTACTTC. Amino acid sequence: CASSPGETAHEQYF. The full variable domain, with the rest looked up from reference TRBV13 and TRBJ2-7, is AAGVIQSPRHLIKEKRETATLKCYPIPRHDTVYWYQQGPGQDPQFLISFYEKMQSDKGSIPDRFSAQQFSDYHSELNMSSLELGDSALYFCASSPGETAHEQYFGPGTRLTVT.

This sequence joins TRBV19 and TRBJ1-2; possible D gene TRBD1, 5 bases. The CDR3 runs 16 residues. CDR1 LNHDA and CDR2 SQIVND come from the germline V gene (reference sequence). Trimming took 5 bases from V and 2 from J, leaving 18 bases between them. CDR3 in DNA: TGTGCCAGTAGTGATCCTTCGACAGTGATAAACTATGGCTACACCTTC. It codes for CASSDPSTVINYGYTF.

This clone was found a few times. Other DNA sequences from this sample encode an identical CDR3 as well. This chain uses TRBV7-9 with TRBJ2-2; D call uncertain. V was clipped by 2 bases and J by 0 bases, with 4 bases between them. Germline loops: CDR1 SEHNR, CDR2 FQNEAQ (reference sequence). The CDR3 sequence is 14 residues long. The CDR3 loop is CASSLRANTGELFF. In nucleotides, the CDR3 is TGTGCCAGCAGCTTACGCGCGAACACCGGGGAGCTGTTTTTT.